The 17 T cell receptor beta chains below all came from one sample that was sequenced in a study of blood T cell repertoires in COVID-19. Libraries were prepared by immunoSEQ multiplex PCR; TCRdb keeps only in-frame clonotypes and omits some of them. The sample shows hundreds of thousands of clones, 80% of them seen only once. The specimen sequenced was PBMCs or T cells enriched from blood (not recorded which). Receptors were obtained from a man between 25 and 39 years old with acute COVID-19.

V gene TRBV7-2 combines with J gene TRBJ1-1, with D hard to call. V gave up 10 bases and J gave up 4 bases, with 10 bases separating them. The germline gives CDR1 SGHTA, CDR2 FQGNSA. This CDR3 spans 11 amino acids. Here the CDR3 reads CAKTAGTEAFF. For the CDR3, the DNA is TGTGCCAAAACAGCGGGCACTGAAGCTTTCTTT.

As DNA, the CDR3 is TGTGCCAGCAGTGAAGACAGGGGGGGATGGAATGAGCAGTTCTTC. Translated: CASSEDRGGWNEQFF. The chain joins TRBV6-1 to TRBJ2-1, with D possibly TRBD1 on 8 matching bases. Per the germline V gene, CDR1 is MNHNS and CDR2 is SASEGT. Trimming took 1 base from V and 7 from J, leaving 14 bases between them. The CDR3 covers 15 residues.

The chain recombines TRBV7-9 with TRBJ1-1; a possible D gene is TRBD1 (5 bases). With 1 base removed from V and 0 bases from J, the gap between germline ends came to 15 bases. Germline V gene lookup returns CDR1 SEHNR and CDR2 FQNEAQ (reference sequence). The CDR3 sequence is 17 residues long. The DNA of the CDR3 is TGTGCCAGCAGCTTAGTACCGACAGATAACATGAACACTGAAGCTTTCTTT. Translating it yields CASSLVPTDNMNTEAFF.

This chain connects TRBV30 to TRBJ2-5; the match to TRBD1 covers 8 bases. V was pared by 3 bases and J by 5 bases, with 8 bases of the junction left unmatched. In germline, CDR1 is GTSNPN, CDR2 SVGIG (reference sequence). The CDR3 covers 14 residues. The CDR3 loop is CAWRMTGAGETQYF. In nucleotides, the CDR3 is TGTGCCTGGAGGATGACAGGGGCAGGGGAGACCCAGTACTTC. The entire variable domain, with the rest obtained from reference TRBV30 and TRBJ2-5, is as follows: SQTIHQWPATLVQPVGSPLSLECTVEGTSNPNLYWYRQAAGRGLQLLFYSVGIGQISSEVPQNLSASRPQDRQFILSSKKLLLSDSGFYLCAWRMTGAGETQYFGPGTRLLVL.

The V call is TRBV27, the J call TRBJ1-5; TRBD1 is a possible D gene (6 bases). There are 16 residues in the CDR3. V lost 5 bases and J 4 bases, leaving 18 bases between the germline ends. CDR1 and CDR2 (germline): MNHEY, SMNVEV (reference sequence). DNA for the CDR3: TGTGCCAGCAGTGCGGGGGCCGGGCGGGGTAATCAGCCCCAGCATTTT. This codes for CASSAGAGRGNQPQHF.

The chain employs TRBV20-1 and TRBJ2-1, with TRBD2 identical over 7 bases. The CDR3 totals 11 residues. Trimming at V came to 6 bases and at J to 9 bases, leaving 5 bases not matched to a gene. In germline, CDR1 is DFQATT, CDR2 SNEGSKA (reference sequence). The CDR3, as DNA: TGCAGTGCCCTAGGGAGGGGTGAGCAGTTCTTC. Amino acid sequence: CSALGRGEQFF.

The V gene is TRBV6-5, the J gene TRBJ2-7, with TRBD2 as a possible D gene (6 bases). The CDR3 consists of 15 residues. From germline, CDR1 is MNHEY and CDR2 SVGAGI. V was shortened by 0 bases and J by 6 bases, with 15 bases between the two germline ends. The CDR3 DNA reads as TGTGCCAGCAGTTACTCCGGGACTGAACCCTTCGAGCAGTACTTC. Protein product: CASSYSGTEPFEQYF.

The CDR3 nucleotides read TGCAGCGTTGGAGGACAGGGAAACTATGGCTACACCTTC. As protein: CSVGGQGNYGYTF. The chain carries TRBV29-1 and TRBJ1-2; 8 nucleotides match TRBD1. Germline V gives CDR1 SQVTM, CDR2 ANQGSEA. This CDR3 is 13 amino acids long. Losses at the gene ends were 4 bases for V and 2 bases for J; bases not matched to a gene: 3.

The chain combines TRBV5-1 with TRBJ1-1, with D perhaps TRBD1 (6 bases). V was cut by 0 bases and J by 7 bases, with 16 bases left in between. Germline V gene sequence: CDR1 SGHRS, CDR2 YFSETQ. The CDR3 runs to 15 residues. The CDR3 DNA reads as TGCGCCAGCAGCTTGGAAGGGACACTTTCGGGTGAAGCTTTCTTT. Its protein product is CASSLEGTLSGEAFF.

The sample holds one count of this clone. The CDR3 is CASSHSGGRADTQYF. The CDR3 DNA is TGTGCCAGCAGCCATAGCGGGGGGCGGGCAGATACGCAGTATTTT. This chain joins TRBV3-1 (or the pseudogene TRBV3-2) and TRBJ2-3; 10 nucleotides match TRBD2. The CDR3 is made up of 15 amino acids. Germline CDR1 reads LGHDT; CDR2 reads YNNKEL (reference sequence). Trimming at V came to 3 bases and at J to 4 bases, leaving 4 bases not matched to a gene.

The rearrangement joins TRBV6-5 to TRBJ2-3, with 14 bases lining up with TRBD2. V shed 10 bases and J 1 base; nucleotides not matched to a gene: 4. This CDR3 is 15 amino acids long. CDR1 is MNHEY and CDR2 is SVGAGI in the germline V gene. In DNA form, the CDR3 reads TGTGCCAACTCGGGACTAGCGGGGGGCACAGATACGCAGTATTTT. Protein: CANSGLAGGTDTQYF.

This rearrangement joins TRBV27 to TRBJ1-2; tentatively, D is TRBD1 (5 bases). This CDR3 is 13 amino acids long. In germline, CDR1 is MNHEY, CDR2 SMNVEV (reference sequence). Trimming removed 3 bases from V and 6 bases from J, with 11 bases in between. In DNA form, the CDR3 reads TGTGCCAGCAGTTTCCAGGGAGGAAATGGCTACACCTTC. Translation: CASSFQGGNGYTF.

Written as DNA, the CDR3 is TGTGCCAGCAGCGACCACAGCACGAACACCGGGGAGCTGTTTTTT. This encodes CASSDHSTNTGELFF. The gene calls are TRBV9 and TRBJ2-2; D remains ambiguous. V was pared by 3 bases and J by 0 bases, with 9 bases between. From germline, CDR1 is SGDLS and CDR2 YYNGEE. The length of the CDR3 is 15 residues.

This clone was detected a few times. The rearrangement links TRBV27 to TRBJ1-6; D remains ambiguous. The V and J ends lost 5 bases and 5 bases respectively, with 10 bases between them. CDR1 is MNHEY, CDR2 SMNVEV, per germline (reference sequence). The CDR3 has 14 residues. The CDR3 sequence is CASSVTRDNSPLHF. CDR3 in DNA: TGTGCCAGCAGTGTAACCCGGGATAATTCACCCCTCCACTTT.

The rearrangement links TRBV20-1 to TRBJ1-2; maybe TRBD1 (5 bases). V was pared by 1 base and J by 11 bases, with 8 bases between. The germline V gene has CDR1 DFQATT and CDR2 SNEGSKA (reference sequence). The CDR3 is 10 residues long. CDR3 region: CSARGREYTF. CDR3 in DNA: TGCAGTGCTAGAGGCAGGGAATACACCTTC.

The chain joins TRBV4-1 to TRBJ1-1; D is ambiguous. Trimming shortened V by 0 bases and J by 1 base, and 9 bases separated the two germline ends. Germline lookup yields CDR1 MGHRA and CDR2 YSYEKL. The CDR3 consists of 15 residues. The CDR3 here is CASSQDGGQNTEAFF. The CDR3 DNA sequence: TGCGCCAGCAGCCAAGACGGTGGGCAGAACACTGAAGCTTTCTTT.

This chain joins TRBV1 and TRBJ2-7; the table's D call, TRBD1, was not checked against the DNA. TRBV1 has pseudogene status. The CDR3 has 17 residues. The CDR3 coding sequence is TGCACCAGCAGCCAAGATCCGAACAGCCAGCAACACTACGAGCAGTACTTC. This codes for CTSSQDPNSQQHYEQYF.